This entry lists 13 T cell receptor beta chains sequenced from one sample in a study of beta chain features in type 1 diabetes (dated by TCRdb to the late 2010s). To prepare the library, the immunoSEQ multiplex PCR assay was applied. The entire isolated RNA was reverse transcribed using the High Capacity cDNA Reverse Transcription Kit, and thus expressed TCRB transcripts were sequenced. The table comes from immuneACCESS by way of TCRdb, which keeps in-frame sequences with V and J called. Part of the clones is missing from these tables; in studies checked, under half for an unresolved V gene and the rest for unknown reasons. The sample table contains about 360,000 clones; only one count was recorded for roughly 13% of them. Together, the top ten hold under 0.02% of the sample. The sample comprised naive CD4+ T cells from blood. Read against the paper, the sample's cell subset or site label means: true naive CD4+ T cells. The receptors were sampled from a man aged 18 to 30 in good health.

This chain joins TRBV4-3 and TRBJ2-2, with D unclear. The germline gives CDR1 LGHNA, CDR2 YSLEER. Trimming left V 4 bases short and J 5 bases short, with 14 bases between. The CDR3 totals 15 residues. The CDR3 protein is CASSPIVGRTGELFF. The CDR3 coding sequence is TGCGCCAGCAGCCCCATTGTGGGCCGAACCGGGGAGCTGTTTTTT.

This clone was detected a few times. The chain uses TRBV18 and TRBJ2-7, with no clear D. The CDR3 length is 15 residues. V shed 3 bases and J shed 0 bases, with 12 bases lying between them. The germline V gene has CDR1 KGHSH and CDR2 LQKENI. For the CDR3, the DNA is TGTGCCAGCTCACCCAGGCCGCAAAGCTCCTACGAGCAGTACTTC. It specifies CASSPRPQSSYEQYF.

This rearrangement joins TRBV4-2 to TRBJ2-2, with D possibly TRBD1 on 6 matching bases. The germline V gene has CDR1 LGHNA and CDR2 YNFKEQ. V gave up 4 bases and J gave up 6 bases, with 24 bases separating them. The CDR3 is 18 amino acids. The CDR3 loop reads CASSLPPWGTFTSGELFF. DNA of the CDR3: TGTGCCAGCAGCCTACCTCCTTGGGGGACATTTACATCCGGGGAGCTGTTTTTT.

This clone was detected a few times. The chain uses TRBV7-9 and TRBJ1-5; 9 bases fit TRBD1. Trimming took 5 bases from V and 5 from J; bases not matched to a gene: 7. The germline V gene has CDR1 SEHNR and CDR2 FQNEAQ (reference sequence). This CDR3 comprises 15 residues. The CDR3 nucleotides read TGTGCCAGCAGCATAGGGACAGGGAATTATCAGCCCCAGCATTTT. This translates into CASSIGTGNYQPQHF.

This clone was seen a few times. The chain carries TRBV27 and TRBJ1-2; D might be TRBD1 (6 bases). Trimming stripped 6 bases from V and 7 bases from J, with 21 bases between. The length of the CDR3 is 15 residues. The germline CDR1 and CDR2 sequences are MNHEY and SMNVEV (reference sequence). CDR3 amino acids: CASRLFPGKGVGYTF. For the CDR3, the DNA is TGTGCCAGCAGACTTTTCCCTGGGAAGGGGGTTGGCTACACCTTC.

Written as DNA, the CDR3 is TGTGCCAGCAGCTGGACCACAGGGTTAACTGGGGCCAACGTCCTGACTTTC. Translated, it gives CASSWTTGLTGANVLTF. The V gene is TRBV5-5, the J gene TRBJ2-6; D may be TRBD1 (6 bases). The CDR3 is made up of 17 amino acids. Germline V gives CDR1 SGHKS, CDR2 YYEKEE (reference sequence). V lost 3 bases and J lost 2, with 15 bases in between.

The table lists this clone with a few counts. The rearrangement uses TRBV7-2 and TRBJ2-2; 9 bases align to TRBD1. Trimming cost V 4 bases and J 7 bases; bases outside gene matches: 13. The V gene's germline CDR1 is SGHTA and CDR2 FQGNSA. This CDR3 spans 17 amino acids. The CDR3 is CASSSTHRGLSGGELFF. CDR3 coding DNA: TGTGCCAGCAGCTCAACGCACAGGGGGCTGTCAGGCGGGGAGCTGTTTTTT.

This clone has just a few counts. V gene TRBV6-1 combines with J gene TRBJ2-7; maybe TRBD1 (5 bases). V was trimmed by 4 bases and J by 3 bases, leaving 10 bases between them. CDR1 is MNHNS, CDR2 SASEGT, per germline. The CDR3 contains 13 residues. In nucleotides, the CDR3 is TGTGCCAGCAGTGTCAGGGCATACTACGAGCAGTACTTC. Translating gives CASSVRAYYEQYF.

This clone was seen only a few times. V gene TRBV28 combines with J gene TRBJ2-7; D might be TRBD2 (7 bases). The germline gives CDR1 MDHEN, CDR2 SYDVKM. CDR3 size: 13 residues. Trimming removed 3 bases at V and 7 bases at J, with 13 bases between. This chain's CDR3 is CASSLGGRGEQYF. CDR3 DNA: TGTGCCAGCAGTTTGGGGGGGCGCGGGGAGCAGTACTTC.

This clone was seen more than once but under ten times. This chain joins TRBV5-4 and TRBJ2-5; maybe TRBD2 (6 bases). Germline V gene data show CDR1 as SGHNT and CDR2 as YYREEE (reference sequence). The CDR3 loop spans 14 amino acids. Trimming left V 1 base short and J 3 bases short, with 10 bases between. The CDR3 loop reads CASSLRGTEETQYF. The CDR3 bases are TGTGCCAGCAGCTTGCGGGGGACGGAAGAGACCCAGTACTTC.

The chain employs TRBV30 and TRBJ2-1; 7 nucleotides match TRBD2. Germline V gives CDR1 GTSNPN, CDR2 SVGIG (reference sequence). The CDR3 covers 14 residues. V lost 0 bases, J lost 7 bases, and 6 bases stayed unmatched. CDR3: CAWSVRLAVNEQFF. In nucleotides, the CDR3 is TGTGCCTGGAGTGTGAGGCTAGCGGTAAATGAGCAGTTCTTC. Looking up the rest from reference TRBV30 and TRBJ2-1 gives the full variable domain: SQTIHQWPATLVQPVGSPLSLECTVEGTSNPNLYWYRQAAGRGLQLLFYSVGIGQISSEVPQNLSASRPQDRQFILSSKKLLLSDSGFYLCAWSVRLAVNEQFFGPGTRLTVL.

This chain uses TRBV30 with TRBJ1-3; weak D call: TRBD1 (5 bases). The CDR3 consists of 14 residues. V was shortened by 5 bases and J by 0 bases, with 11 bases between the two germline ends. The V gene's germline CDR1 is GTSNPN and CDR2 SVGIG (reference sequence). CDR3 residues: CAWVGLNSGNTIYF. Here the CDR3 DNA reads TGTGCCTGGGTGGGACTGAACTCTGGAAACACCATATATTTT.

This clone came up a few times. The genes are TRBV18 and TRBJ1-1; 10 bases line up with TRBD1. CDR3 length: 14 amino acids. V was pared by 7 bases and J by 1 base, with 3 bases of the junction left unmatched. Per germline, CDR1 KGHSH and CDR2 LQKENI. Written as DNA, the CDR3 is TGTGCCAGCTTGGGGGACAGGGGGAACACTGAAGCTTTCTTT. As protein: CASLGDRGNTEAFF.